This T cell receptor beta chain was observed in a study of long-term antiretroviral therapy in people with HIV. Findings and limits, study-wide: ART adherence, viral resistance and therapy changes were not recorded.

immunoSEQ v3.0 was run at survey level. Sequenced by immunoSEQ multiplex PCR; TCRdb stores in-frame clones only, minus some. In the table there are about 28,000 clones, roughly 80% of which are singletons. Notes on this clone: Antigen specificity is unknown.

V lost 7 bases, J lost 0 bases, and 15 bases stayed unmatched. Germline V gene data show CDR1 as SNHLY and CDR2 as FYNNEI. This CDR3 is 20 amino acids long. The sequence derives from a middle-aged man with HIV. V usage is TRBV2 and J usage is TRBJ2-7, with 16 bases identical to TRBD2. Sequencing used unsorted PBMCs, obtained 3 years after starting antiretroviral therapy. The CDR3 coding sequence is TGTGCCAGCAAGGCCGGGACTAGCGGGAGGGCGATATCTACCTCCTACGAGCAGTACTTC. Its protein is CASKAGTSGRAISTSYEQYF.